Following are 2 T cell receptor beta chains from one sample sequenced in a study of T cell changes during pregnancy in multiple sclerosis. Produced via immunoSEQ multiplex PCR; TCRdb's table is partial and in-frame only. Of more than 35,000 clones in the sample, 88% were seen once. The sequenced sample was CD8+ T cells from peripheral blood mononuclear cells, obtained after pregnancy. These receptors all stem from a female donor in good health, enrolled as a control in a pregnancy study.

V and J are TRBV9 and TRBJ2-1, with 7 nucleotides matching TRBD2. Losses at the gene ends were 3 bases for V and 1 base for J; bases not matched to a gene: 7. The CDR3 length is 16 residues. Germline assignment: CDR1 SGDLS and CDR2 YYNGEE. The CDR3 loop reads CASSGLRGGSYNEQFF. The CDR3 bases are TGTGCCAGCAGCGGGTTACGGGGAGGGTCCTACAATGAGCAGTTCTTC.

The chain has TRBV6-5 and TRBJ1-1; D may be TRBD1 (5 bases). The CDR3 runs to 15 residues. Looked up from germline, CDR1 is MNHEY and CDR2 is SVGAGI. V was trimmed by 6 bases and J by 0 bases, leaving 14 bases between them. The CDR3 sequence: CASRPITGLNTEAFF. The CDR3 coding sequence is TGTGCCAGCAGGCCCATCACAGGACTGAACACTGAAGCTTTCTTT.